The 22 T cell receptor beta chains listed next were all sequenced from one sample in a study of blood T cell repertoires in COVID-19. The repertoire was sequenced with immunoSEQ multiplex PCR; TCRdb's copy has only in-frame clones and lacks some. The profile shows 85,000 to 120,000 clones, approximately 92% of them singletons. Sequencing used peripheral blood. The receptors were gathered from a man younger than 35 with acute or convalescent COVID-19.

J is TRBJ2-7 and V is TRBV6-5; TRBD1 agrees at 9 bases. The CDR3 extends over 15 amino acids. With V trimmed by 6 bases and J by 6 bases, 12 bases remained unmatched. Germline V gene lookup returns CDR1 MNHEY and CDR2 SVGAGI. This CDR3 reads CASRPEGDRVFEQYF. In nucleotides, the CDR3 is TGTGCCAGCAGACCTGAAGGGGACAGGGTGTTCGAGCAGTACTTC.

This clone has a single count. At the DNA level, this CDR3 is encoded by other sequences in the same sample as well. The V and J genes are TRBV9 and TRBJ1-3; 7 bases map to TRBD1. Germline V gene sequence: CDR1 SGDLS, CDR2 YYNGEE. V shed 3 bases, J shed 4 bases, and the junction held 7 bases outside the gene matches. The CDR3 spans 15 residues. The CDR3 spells CASSGKGDSGNTIYF. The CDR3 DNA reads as TGTGCCAGCAGCGGAAAGGGGGACAGCGGAAACACCATATATTTT.

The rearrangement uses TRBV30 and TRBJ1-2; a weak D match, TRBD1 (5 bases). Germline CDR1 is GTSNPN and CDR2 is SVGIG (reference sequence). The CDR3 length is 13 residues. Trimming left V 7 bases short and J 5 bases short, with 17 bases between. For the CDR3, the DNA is TGTGCCTTATCCAGGGATATGGGATATGGCTACACCTTC. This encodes CALSRDMGYGYTF.

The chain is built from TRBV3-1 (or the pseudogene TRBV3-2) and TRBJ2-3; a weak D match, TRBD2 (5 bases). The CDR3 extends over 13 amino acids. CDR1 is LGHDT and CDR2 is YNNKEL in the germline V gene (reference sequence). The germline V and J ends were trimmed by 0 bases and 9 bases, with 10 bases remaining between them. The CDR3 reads CASSQDGGLTQYF. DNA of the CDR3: TGTGCCAGCAGCCAAGACGGAGGACTGACGCAGTATTTT.

The CDR3 sequence: CASSDRVVDEQFF. Written as DNA, the CDR3 is TGCGCCAGCAGTGACAGGGTGGTCGATGAGCAGTTCTTC. This chain links TRBV10-1 with TRBJ2-1; D might be TRBD1 (5 bases). This CDR3 has 13 residues. Germline values: CDR1 WNHNN, CDR2 SYGVQD (reference sequence). With 3 bases removed from V and 8 bases from J, the gap between germline ends came to 11 bases.

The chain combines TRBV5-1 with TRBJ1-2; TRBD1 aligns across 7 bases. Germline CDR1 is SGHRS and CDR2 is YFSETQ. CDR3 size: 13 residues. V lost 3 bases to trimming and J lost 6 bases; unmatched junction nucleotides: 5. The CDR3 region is CASSSNTGDGYTF. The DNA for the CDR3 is TGCGCCAGCAGCTCTAATACAGGGGATGGCTACACCTTC.

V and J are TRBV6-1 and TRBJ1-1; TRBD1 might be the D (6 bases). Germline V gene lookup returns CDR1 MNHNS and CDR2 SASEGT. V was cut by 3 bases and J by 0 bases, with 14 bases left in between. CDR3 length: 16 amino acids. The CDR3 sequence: CASSEFLDRLNTEAFF. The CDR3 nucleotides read TGTGCCAGCAGTGAGTTCCTGGACAGATTGAACACTGAAGCTTTCTTT.

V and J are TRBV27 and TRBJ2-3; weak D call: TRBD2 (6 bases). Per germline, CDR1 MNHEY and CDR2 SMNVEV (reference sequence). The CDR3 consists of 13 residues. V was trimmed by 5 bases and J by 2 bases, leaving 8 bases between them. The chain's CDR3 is CASSRDFTDTQYF. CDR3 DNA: TGTGCCAGCAGTCGGGACTTCACAGATACGCAGTATTTT.

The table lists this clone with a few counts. CDR3 protein: CASTRQGSDGWNYGYTF. The CDR3 DNA reads TGTGCCAGCACCCGACAGGGTTCGGATGGATGGAACTATGGCTACACCTTC. This chain connects TRBV2 to TRBJ1-2; TRBD1 matches at 7 bases. The CDR3 loop spans 17 amino acids. Germline V CDR1 and CDR2: SNHLY, FYNNEI. The V segment lost 7 bases and the J segment 2 bases; nucleotides outside the gene matches: 16.

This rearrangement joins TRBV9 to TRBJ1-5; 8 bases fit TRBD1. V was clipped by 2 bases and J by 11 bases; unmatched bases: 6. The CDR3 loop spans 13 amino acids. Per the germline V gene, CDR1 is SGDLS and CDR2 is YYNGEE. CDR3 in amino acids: CASSVGTGMAQHF. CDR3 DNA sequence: TGTGCCAGCAGCGTGGGGACAGGAATGGCCCAGCATTTT.

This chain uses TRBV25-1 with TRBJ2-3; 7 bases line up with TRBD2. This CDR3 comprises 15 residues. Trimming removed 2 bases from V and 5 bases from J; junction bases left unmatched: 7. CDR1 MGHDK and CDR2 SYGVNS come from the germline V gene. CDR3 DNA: TGTGCCAGCAGTGAACCGCACGGGAGGCAAGATACGCAGTATTTT. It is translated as CASSEPHGRQDTQYF.

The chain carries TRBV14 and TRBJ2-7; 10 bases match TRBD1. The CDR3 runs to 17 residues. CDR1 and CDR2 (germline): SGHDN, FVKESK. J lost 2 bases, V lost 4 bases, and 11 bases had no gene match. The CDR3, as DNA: TGTGCCAGCAGCCCAATCCAGGACAGGGGGTTTCCCTACGAGCAGTACTTC. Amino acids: CASSPIQDRGFPYEQYF.

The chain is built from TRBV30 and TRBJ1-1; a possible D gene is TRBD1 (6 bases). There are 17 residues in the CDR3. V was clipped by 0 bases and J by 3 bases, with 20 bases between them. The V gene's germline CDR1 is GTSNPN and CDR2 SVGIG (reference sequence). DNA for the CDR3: TGTGCCTGGAGTGTACTAAGGGGGGGCAGGGGTTACACTGAAGCTTTCTTT. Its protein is CAWSVLRGGRGYTEAFF.

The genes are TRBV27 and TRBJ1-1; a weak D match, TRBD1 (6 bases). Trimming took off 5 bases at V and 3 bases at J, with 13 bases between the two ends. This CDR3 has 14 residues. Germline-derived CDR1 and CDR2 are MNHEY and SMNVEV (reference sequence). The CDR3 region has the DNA TGTGCCAGCAGTGGGGGACAATTGGACACTGAAGCTTTCTTT. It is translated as CASSGGQLDTEAFF.

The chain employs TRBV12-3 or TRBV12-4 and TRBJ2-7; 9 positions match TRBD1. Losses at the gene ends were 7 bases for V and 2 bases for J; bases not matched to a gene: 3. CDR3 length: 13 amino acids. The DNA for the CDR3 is TGTGCCAGCATCAGGACAGGGGCCTACGAGCAGTACTTC. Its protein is CASIRTGAYEQYF.

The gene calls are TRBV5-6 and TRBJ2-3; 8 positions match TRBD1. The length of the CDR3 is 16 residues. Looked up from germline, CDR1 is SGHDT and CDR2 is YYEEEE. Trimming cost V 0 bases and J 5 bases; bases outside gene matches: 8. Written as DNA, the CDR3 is TGTGCCAGCAGCTTGGCCGCGACAGGGGCGGGAGATACGCAGTATTTT. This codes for CASSLAATGAGDTQYF. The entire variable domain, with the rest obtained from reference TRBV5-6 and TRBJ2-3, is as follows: DAGVTQSPTHLIKTRGQQVTLRCSPKSGHDTVSWYQQALGQGPQFIFQYYEEEERQRGNFPDRFSGHQFPNYSSELNVNALLLGDSALYLCASSLAATGAGDTQYFGPGTRLTVL.

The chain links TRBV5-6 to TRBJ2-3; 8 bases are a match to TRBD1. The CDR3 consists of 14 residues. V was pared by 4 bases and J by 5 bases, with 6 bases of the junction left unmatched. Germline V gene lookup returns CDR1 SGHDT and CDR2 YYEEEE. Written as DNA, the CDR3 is TGTGCCAGCAGCCTACGGACAGGGCTAGATACGCAGTATTTT. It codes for CASSLRTGLDTQYF.

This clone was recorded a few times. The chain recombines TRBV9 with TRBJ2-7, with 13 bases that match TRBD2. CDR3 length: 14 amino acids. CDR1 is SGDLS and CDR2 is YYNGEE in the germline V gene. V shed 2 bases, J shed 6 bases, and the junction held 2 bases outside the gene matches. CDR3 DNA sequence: TGTGCCAGCAGCGTCGGACTAGCGGGAGCCGAGCAGTACTTC. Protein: CASSVGLAGAEQYF.

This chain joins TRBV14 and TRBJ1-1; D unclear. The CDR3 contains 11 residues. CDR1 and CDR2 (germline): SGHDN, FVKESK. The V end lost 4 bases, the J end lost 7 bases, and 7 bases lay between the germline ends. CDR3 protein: CASSLGFEAFF. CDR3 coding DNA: TGTGCCAGCAGCCTTGGCTTTGAAGCTTTCTTT.

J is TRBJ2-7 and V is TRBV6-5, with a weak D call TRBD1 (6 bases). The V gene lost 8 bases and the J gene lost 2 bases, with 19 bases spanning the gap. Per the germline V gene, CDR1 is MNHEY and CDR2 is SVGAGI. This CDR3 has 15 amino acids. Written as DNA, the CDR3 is TGTGCCAGCGCCCGATTCACAGGGTTAACCTACGAGCAGTACTTC. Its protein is CASARFTGLTYEQYF.

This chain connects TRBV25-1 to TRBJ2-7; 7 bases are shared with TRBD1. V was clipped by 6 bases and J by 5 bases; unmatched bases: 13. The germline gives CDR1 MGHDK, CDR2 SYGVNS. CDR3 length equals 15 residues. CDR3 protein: CASSEQGLGFHEQYF. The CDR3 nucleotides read TGTGCCAGCAGCGAACAGGGGTTAGGATTCCACGAGCAGTACTTC.

CDR3 in DNA: TGTGCCAGTAGTTCATTCCGGGGGGAGACCCAGTACTTC. This codes for CASSSFRGETQYF. The rearrangement links TRBV19 to TRBJ2-5; D perhaps matches TRBD2 (6 bases). Per germline, CDR1 LNHDA and CDR2 SQIVND (reference sequence). The CDR3 length is 13 residues. V lost 5 bases to trimming and J lost 5 bases, with 12 bases between them.